Included here is one TCR beta chain sequence, with context. As yet, its antigen is unknown. Measured with immunoSEQ multiplex PCR; TCRdb has only the in-frame clones, and not every one. This sample yields 110,000 to 150,000 clones, of which 88% are seen a single time; over 3% belongs to the top ten. The record originates from a study of T cell responses to AZD1222 COVID-19 vaccine. General study findings and limits: Sampled repertoires all dated from after the peak T cell response. Spike-specific TCR breadth rose after two AZD1222 doses, and depth rose as well. Clonal diversity was possibly underestimated, and the donors were mostly white British, with more females.

The starting material was peripheral blood, obtained 28 days after the second AZD1222 dose. The origin of this receptor is an adult who received the AZD1222 COVID-19 vaccine.

The DNA for the CDR3 is TGCGCCAGCAGCCAGCAGGGGGCGTACGAGCAGTACTTC. Translation gives CASSQQGAYEQYF. The chain carries TRBV5-1 and TRBJ2-7; 8 nucleotides match TRBD1. The CDR3 is 13 amino acids. Germline V gene data show CDR1 as SGHRS and CDR2 as YFSETQ. V shed 4 bases, J shed 4 bases, and the junction held 4 bases outside the gene matches.